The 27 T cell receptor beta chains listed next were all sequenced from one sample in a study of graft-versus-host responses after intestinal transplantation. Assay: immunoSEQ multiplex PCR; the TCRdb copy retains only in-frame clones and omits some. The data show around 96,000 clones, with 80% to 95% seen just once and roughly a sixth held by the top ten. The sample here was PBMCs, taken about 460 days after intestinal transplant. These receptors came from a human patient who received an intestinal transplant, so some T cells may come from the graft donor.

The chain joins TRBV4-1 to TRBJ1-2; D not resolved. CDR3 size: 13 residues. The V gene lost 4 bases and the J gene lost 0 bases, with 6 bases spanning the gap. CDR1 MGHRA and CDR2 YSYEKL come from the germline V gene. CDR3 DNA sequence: TGCGCCAGCAGCCTCGAGACTAACTATGGCTACACCTTC. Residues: CASSLETNYGYTF.

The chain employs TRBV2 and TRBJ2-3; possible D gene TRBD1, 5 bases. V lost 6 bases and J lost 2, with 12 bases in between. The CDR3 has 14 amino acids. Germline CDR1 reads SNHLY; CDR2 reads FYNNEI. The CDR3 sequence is CASSARASTDTQYF. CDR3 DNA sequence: TGTGCCAGCAGCGCCAGGGCCTCCACAGATACGCAGTATTTT.

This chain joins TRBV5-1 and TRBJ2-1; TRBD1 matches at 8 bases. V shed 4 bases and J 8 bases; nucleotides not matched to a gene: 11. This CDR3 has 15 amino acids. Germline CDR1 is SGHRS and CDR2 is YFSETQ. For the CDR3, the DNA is TGCGCCAGCAGCACAGGACAGGGCTTTGGAGATGAGCAGTTCTTC. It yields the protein CASSTGQGFGDEQFF.

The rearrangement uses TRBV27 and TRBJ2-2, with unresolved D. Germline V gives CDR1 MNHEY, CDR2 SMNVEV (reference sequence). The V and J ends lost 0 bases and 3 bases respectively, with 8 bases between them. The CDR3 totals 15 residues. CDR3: CASSLSIGYTGELFF. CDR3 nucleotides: TGTGCCAGCAGTTTATCGATAGGGTACACCGGGGAGCTGTTTTTT.

In nucleotides, the CDR3 is TGTGCCAGCTCACCAGACGGGAATTACCCAGAAGCTTTCTTT. This sequence encodes CASSPDGNYPEAFF. The chain recombines TRBV18 with TRBJ1-1, with unresolved D. Germline CDR1 reads KGHSH; CDR2 reads LQKENI. The length of the CDR3 is 14 residues. V was trimmed by 2 bases and J by 8 bases, leaving 15 bases between them. The variable domain in full, with the rest retrieved from reference TRBV18 and TRBJ1-1, is NAGVMQNPRHLVRRRGQEARLRCSPMKGHSHVYWYRQLPEEGLKFMVYLQKENIIDESGMPKERFSAEFPKEGPSILRIQQVVRGDSAAYFCASSPDGNYPEAFFGQGTRLTVV.

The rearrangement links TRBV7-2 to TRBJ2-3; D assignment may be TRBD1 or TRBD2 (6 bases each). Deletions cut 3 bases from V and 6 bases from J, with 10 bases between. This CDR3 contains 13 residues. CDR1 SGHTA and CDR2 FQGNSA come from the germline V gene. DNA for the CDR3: TGTGCCAGCAGCTTCGGGGGCGCTGATACGCAGTATTTT. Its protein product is CASSFGGADTQYF.

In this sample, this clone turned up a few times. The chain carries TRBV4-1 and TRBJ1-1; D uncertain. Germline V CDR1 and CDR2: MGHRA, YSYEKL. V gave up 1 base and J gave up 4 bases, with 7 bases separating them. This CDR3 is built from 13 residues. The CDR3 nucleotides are TGCGCCAGCAGCCAAGTCGCGAGCACTGAAGCTTTCTTT. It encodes CASSQVASTEAFF.

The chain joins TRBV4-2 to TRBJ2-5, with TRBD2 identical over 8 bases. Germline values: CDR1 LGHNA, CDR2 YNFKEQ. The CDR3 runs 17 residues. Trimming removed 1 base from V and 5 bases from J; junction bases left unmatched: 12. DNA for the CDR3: TGTGCCAGCAGCCAAGCCAGGGCGGGGGGCCAAGAGGAGACCCAGTACTTC. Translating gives CASSQARAGGQEETQYF.

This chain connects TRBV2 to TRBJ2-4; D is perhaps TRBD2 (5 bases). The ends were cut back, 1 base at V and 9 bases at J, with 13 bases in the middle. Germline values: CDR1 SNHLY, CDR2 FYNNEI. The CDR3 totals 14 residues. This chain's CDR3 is CASSEGGGNSIQYF. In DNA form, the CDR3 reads TGTGCCAGCAGTGAAGGCGGAGGTAATAGCATTCAGTACTTC. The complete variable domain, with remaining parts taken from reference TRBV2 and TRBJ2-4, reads EPEVTQTPSHQVTQMGQEVILRCVPISNHLYFYWYRQILGQKVEFLVSFYNNEISEKSEIFDDQFSVERPDGSNFTLKIRSTKLEDSAMYFCASSEGGGNSIQYFGAGTRLSVL.

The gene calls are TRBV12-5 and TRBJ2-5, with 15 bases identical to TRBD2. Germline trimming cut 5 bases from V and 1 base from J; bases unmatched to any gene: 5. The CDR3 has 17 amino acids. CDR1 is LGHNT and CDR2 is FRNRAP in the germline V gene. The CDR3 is CASGRTSGGAFQETQYF. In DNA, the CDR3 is TGTGCTAGTGGTAGGACTAGCGGGGGGGCGTTCCAAGAGACCCAGTACTTC.

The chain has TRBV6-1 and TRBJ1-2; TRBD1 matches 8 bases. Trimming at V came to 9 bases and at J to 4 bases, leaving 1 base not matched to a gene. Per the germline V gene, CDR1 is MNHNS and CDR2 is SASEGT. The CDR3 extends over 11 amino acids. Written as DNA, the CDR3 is TGTGCCAGTGGACAGGGCTATGGCTACACCTTC. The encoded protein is CASGQGYGYTF.

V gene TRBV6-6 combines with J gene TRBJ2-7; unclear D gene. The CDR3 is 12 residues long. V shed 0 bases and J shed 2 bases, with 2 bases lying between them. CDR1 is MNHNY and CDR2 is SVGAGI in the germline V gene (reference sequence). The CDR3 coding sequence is TGTGCCAGCAGTTACTCAGCCTACGAGCAGTACTTC. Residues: CASSYSAYEQYF.

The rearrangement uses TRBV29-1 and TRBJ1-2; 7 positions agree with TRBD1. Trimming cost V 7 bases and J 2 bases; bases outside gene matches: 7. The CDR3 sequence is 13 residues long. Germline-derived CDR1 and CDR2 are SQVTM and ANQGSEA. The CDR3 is CSGSTGQNYGYTF. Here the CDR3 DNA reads TGCAGCGGTTCGACGGGACAGAACTATGGCTACACCTTC.

This CDR3 reads CASSPSGGSAFF. CDR3 sequence (DNA): TGTGCCAGCAGTCCGTCGGGGGGGAGTGCTTTCTTT. The chain combines TRBV6-6 with TRBJ1-1; D might be TRBD1 (5 bases). V lost 5 bases to trimming and J lost 11 bases, with 15 bases between them. CDR1 is MNHNY and CDR2 is SVGAGI in the germline V gene (reference sequence). This CDR3 is built from 12 residues.

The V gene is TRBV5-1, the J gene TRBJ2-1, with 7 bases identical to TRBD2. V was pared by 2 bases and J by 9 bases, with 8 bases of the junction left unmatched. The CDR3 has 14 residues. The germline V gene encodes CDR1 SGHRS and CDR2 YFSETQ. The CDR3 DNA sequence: TGCGCCAGCAGCTTCCGGGGGGACGCTAGTGAGCAGTTCTTC. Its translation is CASSFRGDASEQFF.

CDR3 loop: CASSQSGGTTDTQYF. CDR3 nucleotide sequence: TGCGCCAGCAGCCAAAGCGGGGGGACCACAGATACGCAGTATTTT. The rearrangement joins TRBV4-1 to TRBJ2-3, with TRBD2 matching 9 bases. The CDR3 runs 15 residues. Germline CDR1 MGHRA, CDR2 YSYEKL. The junction had 2 bases not matched to a gene; V was cut back by 2 bases and J by 2 bases.

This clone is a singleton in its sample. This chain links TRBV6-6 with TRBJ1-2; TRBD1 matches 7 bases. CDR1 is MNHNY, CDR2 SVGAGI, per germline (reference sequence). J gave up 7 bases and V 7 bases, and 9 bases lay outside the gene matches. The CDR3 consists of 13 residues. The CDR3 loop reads CASTQGVGTGYTF. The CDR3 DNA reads TGTGCCAGCACCCAGGGGGTGGGGACTGGCTACACCTTC.

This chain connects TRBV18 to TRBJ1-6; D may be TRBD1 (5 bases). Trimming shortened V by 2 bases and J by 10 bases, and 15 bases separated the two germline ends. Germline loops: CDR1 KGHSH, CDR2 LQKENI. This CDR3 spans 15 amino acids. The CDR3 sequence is CASSPEAGFQSPLHF. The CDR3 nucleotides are TGTGCCAGCTCACCAGAGGCAGGGTTCCAATCACCCCTCCACTTT. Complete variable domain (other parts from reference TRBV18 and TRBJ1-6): NAGVMQNPRHLVRRRGQEARLRCSPMKGHSHVYWYRQLPEEGLKFMVYLQKENIIDESGMPKERFSAEFPKEGPSILRIQQVVRGDSAAYFCASSPEAGFQSPLHFGNGTRLTVT.

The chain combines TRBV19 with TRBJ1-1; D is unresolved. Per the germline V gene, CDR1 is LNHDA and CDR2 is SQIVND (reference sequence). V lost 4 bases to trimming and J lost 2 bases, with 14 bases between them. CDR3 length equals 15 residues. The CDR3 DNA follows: TGTGCCAGTAGTACGGATAATGGACCCAACACTGAAGCTTTCTTT. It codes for CASSTDNGPNTEAFF.

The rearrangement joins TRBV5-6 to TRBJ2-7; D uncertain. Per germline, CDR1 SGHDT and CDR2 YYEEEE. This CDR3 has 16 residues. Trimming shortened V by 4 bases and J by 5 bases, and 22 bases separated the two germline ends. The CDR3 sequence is CASSPGFSPQEDEQYF. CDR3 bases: TGTGCCAGCAGCCCCGGCTTCTCCCCCCAAGAGGACGAGCAGTACTTC.

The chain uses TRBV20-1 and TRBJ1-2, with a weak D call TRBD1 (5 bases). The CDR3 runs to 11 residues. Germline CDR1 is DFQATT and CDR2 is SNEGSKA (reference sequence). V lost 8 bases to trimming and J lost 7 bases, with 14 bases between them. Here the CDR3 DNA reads TGCAGTCCTGAGGGGTTCGGTGGCTACACCTTC. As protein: CSPEGFGGYTF.

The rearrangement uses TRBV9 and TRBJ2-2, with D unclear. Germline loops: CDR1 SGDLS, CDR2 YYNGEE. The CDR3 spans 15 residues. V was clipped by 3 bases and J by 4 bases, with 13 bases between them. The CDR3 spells CASSAGPPGTGELFF. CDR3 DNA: TGTGCCAGCAGCGCCGGGCCCCCGGGCACCGGGGAGCTGTTTTTT.

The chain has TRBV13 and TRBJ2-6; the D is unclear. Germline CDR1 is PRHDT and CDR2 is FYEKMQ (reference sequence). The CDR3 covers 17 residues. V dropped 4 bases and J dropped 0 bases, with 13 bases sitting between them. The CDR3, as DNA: TGTGCCAGCAGCTCCCGGACCTCCCACTCTGGGGCCAACGTCCTGACTTTC. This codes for CASSSRTSHSGANVLTF.

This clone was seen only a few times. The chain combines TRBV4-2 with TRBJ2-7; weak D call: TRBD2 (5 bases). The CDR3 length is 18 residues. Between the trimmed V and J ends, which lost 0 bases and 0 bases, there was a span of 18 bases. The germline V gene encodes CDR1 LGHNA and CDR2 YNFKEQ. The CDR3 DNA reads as TGTGCCAGCAGCCAAGATAATGAGCGAACGGGGAGCTCCTACGAGCAGTACTTC. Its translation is CASSQDNERTGSSYEQYF.

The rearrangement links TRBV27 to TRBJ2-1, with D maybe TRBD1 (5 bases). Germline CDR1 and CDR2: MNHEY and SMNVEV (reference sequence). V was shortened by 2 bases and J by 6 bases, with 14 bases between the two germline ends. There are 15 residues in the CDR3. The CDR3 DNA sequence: TGTGCCAGCAGTTTAGAAGCAGGGTACCGCAATGAGCAGTTCTTC. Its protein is CASSLEAGYRNEQFF.

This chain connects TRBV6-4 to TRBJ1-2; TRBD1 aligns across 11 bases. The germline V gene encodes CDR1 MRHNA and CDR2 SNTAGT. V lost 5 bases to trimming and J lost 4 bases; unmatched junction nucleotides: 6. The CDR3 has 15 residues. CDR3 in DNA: TGTGCCAGCAGTCCCGGACAGGGGGCGACCTATGGCTACACCTTC. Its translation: CASSPGQGATYGYTF.

The CDR3 region is CASTGTGDSYEQYF. CDR3 bases: TGTGCCAGCACTGGGACAGGGGACTCCTACGAGCAGTACTTC. The chain has TRBV6-5 and TRBJ2-7; 10 bases fit TRBD1. This CDR3 spans 14 amino acids. With 7 bases clipped from V and 0 bases from J, the junction kept 3 bases outside the gene matches. Germline V CDR1 and CDR2: MNHEY, SVGAGI.